The rows below give T cell receptor beta chains drawn from one sample of a study of T-cell reconstitution after alpha-beta-depleted transplantation in children. TCRdb passed the PCR reads through MiXCR, listing each CDR3 protein once. The data hold about 980,000 distinct CDR3 sequences, with around 30% observed a single time. Specimen: PBMCs, mostly from graft donor cells, collected 360 days after TCRalphabeta/CD19-depleted stem cell transplant. Every receptor here comes from a boy in the first two years of life who had a stem cell transplant for SCID, so the T cells may come from the graft donor. Each CDR3 is given with its conserved first and last residue. Each record gives: J gene, D gene, V gene, clone size, CDR3 protein, CDR3 DNA. A D gene is named only where the DNA matches it firmly. Rows may omit the clone size; those that give it use once, few, many or a size class.

j_call: TRBJ2-7
d_call: NA
v_call: TRBV20-1
clone_size: few
cdr3_aa: CSAGVGVPNEQYF
cdr3_nt: TGCAGTGCTGGGGTAGGGGTTCCTAACGAGCAGTACTTC

j_call: TRBJ1-2
d_call: NA
v_call: TRBV29-1
clone_size: NA
cdr3_aa: CSVASPGNYGYTF
cdr3_nt: TGCAGCGTTGCCTCTCCAGGGAACTATGGCTACACCTTC

j_call: TRBJ1-5
d_call: NA
v_call: TRBV5-5
clone_size: NA
cdr3_aa: CASSFPGANQPQHF
cdr3_nt: TGTGCCAGCAGCTTTCCAGGGGCCAATCAGCCCCAGCATTTT

j_call: TRBJ2-5
d_call: NA
v_call: TRBV15
clone_size: few
cdr3_aa: CATSRDQGTAETQYF
cdr3_nt: TGTGCCACCAGCAGAGATCAGGGTACGGCGGAGACCCAGTACTTC

j_call: TRBJ2-7
d_call: NA
v_call: TRBV15
clone_size: NA
cdr3_aa: CATSRDPPASYEQYF
cdr3_nt: TGTGCCACCAGCAGAGATCCACCAGCTTCCTACGAGCAGTACTTC

j_call: TRBJ2-1
d_call: NA
v_call: TRBV20-1
clone_size: NA
cdr3_aa: CSARSAGRSYNEQFF
cdr3_nt: TGCAGTGCTAGGAGCGCGGGTCGTTCCTACAATGAGCAGTTCTTC

j_call: TRBJ1-2
d_call: TRBD1
v_call: TRBV15
clone_size: few
cdr3_aa: CATSKPGQDYGYTF
cdr3_nt: TGTGCCACCAGCAAACCGGGACAGGACTATGGCTACACCTTC

j_call: TRBJ2-1
d_call: TRBD2
v_call: TRBV6-2/TRBV6-3
clone_size: many
cdr3_aa: CASISSGGFYNEQFF
cdr3_nt: TGTGCCAGCATATCTAGCGGGGGCTTTTACAATGAGCAGTTCTTC

j_call: TRBJ2-2
d_call: NA
v_call: TRBV12-3/TRBV12-4
clone_size: NA
cdr3_aa: CASSLEVWGTGELFF
cdr3_nt: TGTGCCAGCAGCCTAGAAGTGTGGGGCACCGGGGAGCTGTTTTTT

j_call: TRBJ2-3
d_call: TRBD1
v_call: TRBV7-9
clone_size: few
cdr3_aa: CASSPRQGPGYTQYF
cdr3_nt: TGTGCCAGCAGCCCCCGACAGGGCCCGGGGTATACGCAGTATTTT

j_call: TRBJ2-4
d_call: NA
v_call: TRBV10-3
clone_size: few
cdr3_aa: CAISEGDSSIQYF
cdr3_nt: TGTGCCATCAGTGAGGGGGACTCGAGCATTCAGTACTTC

j_call: TRBJ2-7
d_call: TRBD2
v_call: TRBV4-1
clone_size: NA
cdr3_aa: CASSQDLSVAGGPFHPYEQYF
cdr3_nt: TGCGCCAGCAGCCAAGATCTTTCGGTCGCGGGGGGGCCATTTCATCCCTACGAGCAGTACTTC

j_call: TRBJ2-1
d_call: TRBD2
v_call: TRBV2
clone_size: NA
cdr3_aa: CASSAGLAGSHYSSYNEQFF
cdr3_nt: TGTGCCAGCAGTGCAGGACTAGCGGGGAGCCATTATAGCTCCTACAATGAGCAGTTCTTC

j_call: TRBJ2-5
d_call: TRBD1
v_call: TRBV12-3/TRBV12-4
clone_size: many
cdr3_aa: CASSRSGTAYQETQYF
cdr3_nt: TGTGCCAGCAGTCGCTCCGGGACAGCGTACCAAGAGACCCAGTACTTC

j_call: TRBJ2-1
d_call: TRBD2
v_call: TRBV12-3/TRBV12-4
clone_size: few
cdr3_aa: CASSLRLAGGHYNEQFF
cdr3_nt: TGTGCCAGCAGTTTAAGACTAGCGGGGGGCCACTACAATGAGCAGTTCTTC

j_call: TRBJ2-7
d_call: NA
v_call: TRBV6-5
clone_size: NA
cdr3_aa: CASSRGTESSYEQYF
cdr3_nt: TGTGCCAGCAGTCGCGGGACCGAAAGCTCCTACGAGCAGTACTTC

j_call: TRBJ2-1
d_call: NA
v_call: TRBV5-5
clone_size: NA
cdr3_aa: CASSKQGTDNEQFF
cdr3_nt: TGTGCCAGCAGCAAACAGGGCACCGACAATGAGCAGTTCTTC

j_call: TRBJ2-7
d_call: NA
v_call: TRBV12-3/TRBV12-4
clone_size: NA
cdr3_aa: CASSFSTYYEQYF
cdr3_nt: TGTGCCAGCAGTTTCTCTACGTACTACGAGCAGTACTTC

j_call: TRBJ2-3
d_call: TRBD2
v_call: TRBV15
clone_size: NA
cdr3_aa: CATSRDMRRGLDTQYF
cdr3_nt: TGTGCCACCAGCAGAGATATGCGGCGGGGGTTGGATACGCAGTATTTT

j_call: TRBJ1-1
d_call: NA
v_call: TRBV3-1
clone_size: NA
cdr3_aa: CASSQVWGKNTEAFF
cdr3_nt: TGTGCCAGCAGCCAAGTGTGGGGTAAGAACACTGAAGCTTTCTTT

j_call: TRBJ2-5
d_call: TRBD2
v_call: TRBV7-2
clone_size: many
cdr3_aa: CASSSFWTSWETQYF
cdr3_nt: TGTGCCAGCAGCTCCTTCTGGACTAGTTGGGAGACCCAGTACTTC

j_call: TRBJ2-4
d_call: NA
v_call: TRBV13
clone_size: few
cdr3_aa: CASSLGQIGAKNIQYF
cdr3_nt: TGTGCCAGCAGCCTTGGACAAATCGGGGCCAAAAACATTCAGTACTTC

j_call: TRBJ2-7
d_call: NA
v_call: TRBV20-1
clone_size: NA
cdr3_aa: CSALYVGSSYEQYF
cdr3_nt: TGCAGTGCTTTGTACGTCGGATCCTCCTACGAGCAGTACTTC

j_call: TRBJ2-4
d_call: NA
v_call: TRBV20-1
clone_size: few
cdr3_aa: CSARVKLAKNIQYF
cdr3_nt: TGCAGTGCTAGAGTAAAGCTAGCCAAAAACATTCAGTACTTC

j_call: TRBJ2-7
d_call: NA
v_call: TRBV9
clone_size: NA
cdr3_aa: CASSVRPTGQGGQYF
cdr3_nt: TGTGCCAGCAGCGTCCGCCCGACAGGCCAGGGGGGGCAGTACTTC

j_call: TRBJ1-2
d_call: TRBD1
v_call: TRBV5-1
clone_size: NA
cdr3_aa: CASARDRGAINYGYTF
cdr3_nt: TGCGCCAGCGCCCGGGACAGGGGGGCAATTAACTATGGCTACACCTTC

j_call: TRBJ2-4
d_call: NA
v_call: TRBV6-5
clone_size: NA
cdr3_aa: CASSYSGRFKNIQYF
cdr3_nt: TGTGCCAGCAGTTACTCAGGGCGGTTCAAAAACATTCAGTACTTC

j_call: TRBJ2-1
d_call: NA
v_call: TRBV7-9
clone_size: few
cdr3_aa: CASTSFVSDAFF
cdr3_nt: TGTGCCAGCACTTCGTTCGTGTCCGATGCGTTCTTC

j_call: TRBJ2-7
d_call: NA
v_call: TRBV6-5
clone_size: NA
cdr3_aa: CASSYAGTTYEQYF
cdr3_nt: TGTGCCAGCAGTTATGCTGGCACTACCTACGAGCAGTACTTC

j_call: TRBJ2-7
d_call: TRBD1
v_call: TRBV6-2/TRBV6-3
clone_size: NA
cdr3_aa: CASSSSRTGPSLYEQYF
cdr3_nt: TGTGCCAGCAGTTCTTCCCGGACAGGGCCGAGTCTCTACGAGCAGTACTTC

j_call: TRBJ2-1
d_call: NA
v_call: TRBV6-5
clone_size: NA
cdr3_aa: CASSYGGLRNEQFF
cdr3_nt: TGTGCCAGCAGTTACGGGGGGCTGAGGAATGAGCAGTTCTTC

j_call: TRBJ2-4
d_call: TRBD1
v_call: TRBV29-1
clone_size: few
cdr3_aa: CSVGDRGRNIQYF
cdr3_nt: TGCAGCGTTGGGGACAGGGGGAGGAACATTCAGTACTTC

j_call: TRBJ2-1
d_call: NA
v_call: TRBV7-9
clone_size: NA
cdr3_aa: CASGLMGVRDEQFF
cdr3_nt: TGTGCCAGCGGTCTGATGGGGGTCCGCGATGAGCAGTTCTTC

j_call: TRBJ2-1
d_call: NA
v_call: TRBV12-3/TRBV12-4
clone_size: NA
cdr3_aa: CASSPPRLSGYNEQFF
cdr3_nt: TGTGCCAGCAGTCCCCCCCGGCTTAGCGGCTACAATGAGCAGTTCTTC

j_call: TRBJ2-7
d_call: NA
v_call: TRBV20-1
clone_size: NA
cdr3_aa: CSAQKDSSYEQYF
cdr3_nt: TGCAGTGCGCAAAAGGACTCTTCCTACGAGCAGTACTTC

j_call: TRBJ2-1
d_call: TRBD1
v_call: TRBV5-1
clone_size: NA
cdr3_aa: CASSLWAGGNEQFF
cdr3_nt: TGCGCCAGCAGCCTCTGGGCAGGGGGCAATGAGCAGTTCTTC

j_call: TRBJ2-1
d_call: TRBD2
v_call: TRBV20-1
clone_size: few
cdr3_aa: CSARTSGDEQFF
cdr3_nt: TGCAGTGCTAGGACTAGCGGGGATGAGCAGTTCTTC

j_call: TRBJ2-3
d_call: NA
v_call: TRBV9
clone_size: NA
cdr3_aa: CASSVVGGLGPDTQYF
cdr3_nt: TGTGCCAGCAGCGTAGTGGGGGGGCTGGGGCCAGATACGCAGTATTTT

j_call: TRBJ1-6
d_call: NA
v_call: TRBV20-1
clone_size: few
cdr3_aa: CSARDYRTGDSPLHF
cdr3_nt: TGCAGTGCTAGAGATTACAGGACGGGCGATTCACCCCTCCACTTT

j_call: TRBJ2-4
d_call: NA
v_call: TRBV20-1
clone_size: NA
cdr3_aa: CSATIIQGRRLAKNIQYF
cdr3_nt: TGCAGTGCTACCATCATTCAGGGACGGAGACTAGCCAAAAACATTCAGTACTTC

j_call: TRBJ1-5
d_call: NA
v_call: TRBV10-3
clone_size: once
cdr3_aa: CAASESNQPQHF
cdr3_nt: TGTGCCGCCTCTGAGTCTAATCAGCCCCAGCATTTT

j_call: TRBJ2-1
d_call: NA
v_call: TRBV2
clone_size: NA
cdr3_aa: CASTRNGANNEQFF
cdr3_nt: TGTGCCAGCACAAGAAACGGCGCAAACAATGAGCAGTTCTTC

j_call: TRBJ1-2
d_call: NA
v_call: TRBV15
clone_size: NA
cdr3_aa: CATSRAGNYGYTF
cdr3_nt: TGTGCCACCAGCAGAGCGGGGAACTATGGCTACACCTTC

j_call: TRBJ2-5
d_call: TRBD2
v_call: TRBV5-1
clone_size: few
cdr3_aa: CASSLAGLAQETQYF
cdr3_nt: TGCGCCAGCAGCTTAGCGGGACTAGCCCAAGAGACCCAGTACTTC

j_call: TRBJ2-1
d_call: NA
v_call: TRBV28
clone_size: few
cdr3_aa: CASSLTPTYNEQFF
cdr3_nt: TGTGCCAGCAGTTTAACTCCGACCTACAATGAGCAGTTCTTC

j_call: TRBJ1-1
d_call: NA
v_call: TRBV29-1
clone_size: NA
cdr3_aa: CSVDRPRGNTEAFF
cdr3_nt: TGCAGCGTTGACCGGCCGAGGGGGAACACTGAAGCTTTCTTT

j_call: TRBJ1-5
d_call: TRBD1
v_call: TRBV27
clone_size: NA
cdr3_aa: CAKSQGANQPQHF
cdr3_nt: TGTGCCAAATCGCAGGGGGCCAATCAGCCCCAGCATTTT

j_call: TRBJ2-2
d_call: TRBD2
v_call: TRBV5-1
clone_size: few
cdr3_aa: CASSPDIGTSYTGELFF
cdr3_nt: TGCGCCAGCAGCCCAGACATAGGGACTAGCTACACCGGGGAGCTGTTTTTT

j_call: TRBJ1-2
d_call: NA
v_call: TRBV12-3/TRBV12-4
clone_size: NA
cdr3_aa: CASSPPSSGIPSGYTF
cdr3_nt: TGTGCCAGCAGCCCCCCGTCGTCAGGGATCCCCAGTGGCTACACCTTC

j_call: TRBJ2-3
d_call: TRBD2
v_call: TRBV7-8
clone_size: NA
cdr3_aa: CASTKWSRTREGDTQYF
cdr3_nt: TGTGCCAGCACCAAATGGTCGAGGACTAGAGAAGGGGATACGCAGTATTTT

j_call: TRBJ2-7
d_call: TRBD1
v_call: TRBV27
clone_size: NA
cdr3_aa: CASRLRQGSSYEQYF
cdr3_nt: TGTGCCAGCAGGCTACGACAGGGCAGCTCCTACGAGCAGTACTTC

j_call: TRBJ2-1
d_call: NA
v_call: TRBV2
clone_size: few
cdr3_aa: CASVSFAAPNEQFF
cdr3_nt: TGTGCCAGCGTAAGTTTCGCCGCCCCCAATGAGCAGTTCTTC

j_call: TRBJ2-1
d_call: TRBD2
v_call: TRBV5-1
clone_size: NA
cdr3_aa: CASSLWTSEGRSYNEQFF
cdr3_nt: TGCGCCAGCAGCCTATGGACTAGCGAGGGTAGGTCCTACAATGAGCAGTTCTTC

j_call: TRBJ1-1
d_call: NA
v_call: TRBV28
clone_size: few
cdr3_aa: CASTRWQMNTEAFF
cdr3_nt: TGTGCCAGCACCCGGTGGCAGATGAACACTGAAGCTTTCTTT

j_call: TRBJ2-3
d_call: NA
v_call: TRBV5-1
clone_size: few
cdr3_aa: CASSLASTSASTDTQYF
cdr3_nt: TGCGCCAGCAGCTTGGCCTCAACCTCAGCCAGCACAGATACGCAGTATTTT

j_call: TRBJ2-7
d_call: NA
v_call: TRBV20-1
clone_size: few
cdr3_aa: CSARAPGTPLRIYEQYF
cdr3_nt: TGCAGTGCTAGAGCCCCCGGGACACCCCTCCGTATCTACGAGCAGTACTTC

j_call: TRBJ1-2
d_call: NA
v_call: TRBV20-1
clone_size: NA
cdr3_aa: CSAMWERYGYTF
cdr3_nt: TGCAGTGCTATGTGGGAGAGGTATGGCTACACCTTC